This note documents a single T cell receptor beta chain sequence. The sample belongs to a study of T cell responses to AZD1222 COVID-19 vaccine. TCRdb's copy holds only in-frame clones and misses some; the assay was immunoSEQ multiplex PCR. This sample has 120,000 to 150,000 clones, with 85% to 95% found just once. V dropped 4 bases and J dropped 6 bases, with 18 bases sitting between them. The CDR3 sequence is 15 residues long. Germline V lookup: CDR1 SGHAT, CDR2 FQNNGV. This specimen consisted of peripheral blood, obtained on day 0 of MenACWY control vaccination. The chain joins TRBV11-2 to TRBJ1-1; a weak D match, TRBD1 (6 bases). The TCR was taken from an adult in good health. Written as DNA, the CDR3 is TGTGCCAGCAGCTCTGGGCCGGACAGATGGGCTGAAGCTTTCTTT. Protein product: CASSSGPDRWAEAFF.